There are many counts of the clone carrying this TCR beta chain. From the reads, TCRdb called clonotypes with MiXCR, one entry per CDR3 protein. The sample yields roughly 63,000 distinct CDR3 sequences, 21% seen once. This entry belongs to a study of lung T cells in sarcoidosis with Löfgren's syndrome. CDR3 size: 15 residues. Germline CDR1 and CDR2: MDHEN and SYDVKM. After removal of 3 bases from V and 5 bases from J, the junction contained 7 bases not matched to a gene. The sequence was obtained from a human donor with sarcoidosis (Löfgren's syndrome or another form), or a control subject (not recorded which). Source material: CD4+ T cells from PBMCs. The gene calls are TRBV28 and TRBJ1-5, with TRBD1 matching 7 bases. The CDR3 loop is CASSLLSGGDQPQHF. In DNA, the CDR3 is TGTGCCAGCAGTTTGTTGTCAGGGGGGGATCAGCCCCAGCATTTT.